The clone carrying this TCR beta chain was recorded many times. Its antigen is still unknown. A read error may be the cause here, since a much bigger clone is one base away. The data belong to a study of read filtering for tumor transcriptome and immune sequencing. Study context: Transcriptome libraries were built from DNase-treated RNA. Study findings and constraints: IR-seq and RNA-seq agreed better without single-read clonotypes. The sorted CD138-negative fraction was a mixed bone marrow immune population, not purified T cells.

CDR3 length: 13 amino acids. Per the germline V gene, CDR1 is LGHDT and CDR2 is YNNKEL (reference sequence). V lost 1 base to trimming and J lost 9 bases, with 10 bases between them. This library used 300 to 500 ng RNA and molecular barcoded adaptors spanning alpha/delta and beta/gamma chains. TCRdb called the reads again in MiXCR, with one record for every CDR3 protein. This table has 75,000 to 90,000 distinct CDR3 sequences, approximately 13% appearing once. The clonotype comes from a donor over 35 with multiple myeloma. The rearrangement uses TRBV3-1 and TRBJ2-1; weak D call: TRBD1 (6 bases). Input material: a population of CD138-negative cells sorted from bone marrow. CDR3 nucleotides: TGTGCCAGCAGCCAAGTCGTAGGGGGTGAGCAGTTCTTC. Amino acids: CASSQVVGGEQFF.